These T cell receptor beta chains were read from a single sample in a study of T cell changes during pregnancy in multiple sclerosis. Clones were read by immunoSEQ multiplex PCR, and TCRdb kept only the in-frame ones, dropping some. The table includes around 80,000 clones, roughly nine tenths detected once. The specimen was peripheral blood, collected before pregnancy. The receptors come from a female donor with multiple sclerosis, enrolled in a pregnancy study. CDR3s include the opening cysteine and the closing phenylalanine or tryptophan. A D gene is named only where the DNA matches it firmly. Clone size is given for some rows only: seen once, a few or many times, or a class if the clone is expanded.

>TRBV7-8|.|.|TRBJ1-3
CASSLRTPGNTIYF
TGTGCCAGCAGCTTAAGGACTCCTGGAAACACCATATATTTT
>TRBV28|once|.|TRBJ1-2
CASSFRASFGYGYTF
TGTGCCAGCAGTTTTAGAGCGTCGTTTGGCTATGGCTACACCTTC
>TRBV7-8|.|TRBD2|TRBJ2-1
CASSSTSGIDEQFF
TGTGCCAGCAGTTCGACTAGCGGGATCGATGAGCAGTTCTTC
>TRBV9|.|TRBD1|TRBJ1-1
CASSVSGTVNTEAFF
TGTGCCAGCAGCGTATCCGGGACAGTGAACACTGAAGCTTTCTTT
>TRBV18|.|.|TRBJ2-4
CASSLGVNIQYF
TGTGCCAGCTCCCTAGGAGTAAACATTCAGTACTTC
>TRBV19|.|TRBD2|TRBJ2-7
CASSLEAGGPGEQYF
TGTGCCAGTAGTCTGGAAGCGGGAGGGCCGGGGGAGCAGTACTTC
>TRBV5-1|.|TRBD2|TRBJ2-2
CASSLLAGVTNAGELFF
TGCGCCAGCAGCTTGTTAGCGGGAGTAACTAACGCCGGGGAGCTGTTTTTT
>TRBV5-1|.|.|TRBJ1-2
CASSFDSNYGYTF
TGCGCCAGCAGCTTCGACAGTAACTATGGCTACACCTTC
>TRBV5-1|.|TRBD1|TRBJ2-2
CASSQGADTGELFF
TGCGCCAGCAGTCAGGGGGCGGACACCGGGGAGCTGTTTTTT
>TRBV27|.|TRBD1|TRBJ2-3
CASSFRGQGATDTQYF
TGTGCCAGCAGTTTTAGGGGACAGGGGGCCACAGATACGCAGTATTTT
>TRBV15|.|.|TRBJ2-7
CATRRLDSTYEQYF
TGTGCCACCAGACGGCTAGACAGCACCTACGAGCAGTACTTC
>TRBV7-8|.|TRBD1|TRBJ2-5
CASSLEQGFSETQYF
TGTGCCAGCAGCTTAGAACAGGGGTTTTCAGAGACCCAGTACTTC
>TRBV9|.|TRBD1|TRBJ1-3
CASSVGTGGGNTIYF
TGTGCCAGCAGCGTGGGGACAGGGGGTGGAAACACCATATATTTT
>TRBV4-2|.|.|TRBJ2-1
CASSLTPEVNEQFF
TGTGCCAGCAGCCTAACGCCGGAGGTGAATGAGCAGTTCTTC
>TRBV2|.|TRBD1|TRBJ1-1
CASRLTGPTEAFF
TGTGCCAGCAGGTTGACAGGGCCCACTGAAGCTTTCTTT